This TCR beta chain was profiled in a study of cytomegalovirus exposure and HLA in healthy donors listed by TCRdb under 2017. In terms of the full investigation: In an earlier analysis of 550 to 750 of the donors, approximately 300 Gb of sequence data and roughly 100 million unique TCR beta sequences from 150 million to 200 million T cells were reported. In the later analysis, no new phenotypic data were used to find candidate immune exposures; instead, reliance was placed on TCR beta sequences and their occurrence across donors. In a later analysis, previously published TCR beta repertoires from several hundred donors were re-analyzed and high-resolution HLA genotyping was added so that TCR occurrence patterns could be studied. To decide whether each TCR beta V gene segment behaved as functional or pseudogenic, an earlier analysis of several hundred of the donors relied on high-throughput TCR beta sequencing. A later genetic analysis took genome-wide SNP genotypes for about 55% of the roughly 700 donors and used that subset as a discovery cohort. HLA typing covered class I and class II loci at four-digit resolution. Among 398 genotyped donors of the cohort, an average of approximately 250,000 unique TCR beta nucleotide sequences were sequenced per donor, roughly 18% of them non-productive. Because of strong linkage in the cohort, four to six DR-DQ haplotypes were treated as single units for association and clustering. All discovery cohort repertoires had been generated using a single sequencing platform. The number of donors typed differed by locus, with roughly 629-640 for A, B, C, DRB1 and DQB1, over 500 for DQA1, 600 to 610 for DPA1, and some 440 for DPB1. A separate validation cohort of some 130 different subjects was used in addition to the roughly 700-subject first cohort. Of the approximately 400 genotyped donors, 81% were placed in the genetic ancestry cluster associated with self-reported Caucasian donors. The study aimed to test whether signatures of past pathogen exposure could be identified by cataloging public T cell receptors. Donor age, sex, ethnicity and CMV serostatus were compiled alongside the repertoire data. Approximately 300 gigabases of sequencing data and approximately 93 million unique TCR sequences were included in an early release covering several hundred HLA-typed donors. High-throughput TCR immunosequencing, statistical association of individual TCRs with disease status, and machine learning were combined to predict cytomegalovirus infection status. Using immunosequencing, the study profiled T cell repertoires from 640 or so subjects and related those repertoires to cytomegalovirus serostatus. Results the study describes overall, beyond this receptor: Because some donors lacked HLA typing at each locus, the association tests relied only on the typed subset. While some public TCRs were present in many individuals, most TCR sequences turned up only very rarely across donors. Broadly in line with IMGT annotations, most TCR beta V segments showed up in productive rearrangements about 87% or about 30% of the time in an earlier analysis of several hundred of the donors. In a later analysis, several top co-occurrence clusters were reported to appear linked to parvovirus B19, influenza, CMV and Epstein-Barr virus. Sequencing depth was assumed to be roughly uniform across donors in the presence/absence analyses, though that assumption may not hold. A total of about 150 TCR beta chains were listed by the study as associated with cytomegalovirus. The sequencing pipeline was judged likely to have produced a cluster of highly shared sequence variants as a technical artifact. Specific HLA alleles were associated with 15,000 to 20,000 TCR beta sequences at a false discovery rate of 0.05 in a later analysis. Compared with the approximately 700-donor mean, donors in an Asian-associated ancestry cluster had fewer N-insertions in productive TCRs, according to a later genetic analysis. Assigning TCR associations to individual alleles was difficult when HLA alleles, especially DR and DQ, strongly co-occurred. Because counts were too low, seventeen rarely observed V segments, including chromosome 9 orphons, were left out of the earlier analysis of 587 of the donors. A few of the identified cytomegalovirus-associated TCR beta chains were confirmed in vitro to be specific for cytomegalovirus antigens. It was suggested by the authors that the approach could potentially be generalized to other disease states and immunological phenotypes. Some IMGT-functional V segments, including TRBV6-2 and TRBV6-3, could not be distinguished by the 87-base-pair reads and were therefore excluded. An association between a missense DCLRE1C variant and V-gene and J-gene trimming of TCR beta chains was found in a later genetic analysis and replicated in an independent cohort. Cytomegalovirus status was reported to be diagnosed by the classifier with high specificity and sensitivity in both the original and validation cohorts. Most CMV-associated TCR beta chains appeared to be HLA-restricted in a later analysis, and the HLA associations seemed to be driven largely by CMV exposure. The cohort was sequenced for TCR beta chains only, and without alpha or paired-chain data the features that could be detected were limited. A later analysis found that HLA-associated TCR beta chains were more clonally expanded and had lower generation probabilities than equally common non-associated chains. The only immune exposure information available for the cohort was CMV serostatus. A further reported finding was that TCR beta sequences accurately predicted the HLA-A and HLA-B alleles for most subjects in the first cohort. Correlated functional status among segregating V segments might reflect linkage disequilibrium, but an unknown experimental factor could not be ruled out. A later analysis found that TCR association rates varied across HLA loci, with DRB1 alleles showing the most associated TCRs and HLA-C alleles the fewest.

CDR1 SGHVS and CDR2 FNYEAQ were looked up in the germline V gene. The CDR3, cysteine through phenylalanine, is 16 amino acids long. The CDR3 DNA has 48 bases and is translated from base 1. Trimming accounts for 4 bases at V and 5 bases at J, while the number of junction bases matched to no gene is 5. Notes on this clone: What this receptor recognizes is not known. No much larger clonotype is one base removed from it; base qualities were not supplied.

The cohort comprised fewer than 700 healthy bone marrow donors. At the time of sampling, every cohort member was nominally healthy, though immune exposures that went unrecorded were likely present. The donor tested CMV seropositive and was one of the 289 seropositive cohort members. A peripheral blood sample was provided by each donor, and peripheral blood mononuclear cells were used for TCR beta sequencing. Genomic DNA was extracted from the blood cell samples with the Qiagen DNeasy Blood Extraction Kit. Library construction relied on the immunoSEQ multiplex PCR assay. For the multiplex PCR, a mixture combining 60 forward primers for TCR Vbeta segments and 13 reverse primers for TCR Jbeta segments was used. A multiplex PCR assay on genomic DNA amplified the CDR3 region of rearranged TCR beta genes. The amplified TCR beta libraries were sequenced on the Illumina HiSeq System as 87-base-pair reads. The authors' pipeline ran thus. A later analysis tallied around 87 million unique TCR beta chains across the 666 repertoires, and approximately 12 million of those chains were shared by two or more donors. Raw reads were error-corrected and collapsed into unique sequences with a nearest-neighbor algorithm that merged closely related sequences to remove PCR and sequencing errors. Alignment of CDR3 sequences to IMGT reference sequences was used to assign V, D and J gene segments. For a sequence to be retained, a match of at least six nucleotides to both a V gene segment and a J gene segment was required. Rearrangements were classified as productive when the CDR3 lacked stop codons and remained in frame with V and J, and all other rearrangements were classified as non-productive. CDR3 was defined by IMGT convention, running from the second conserved V-encoded cysteine to the conserved J-encoded phenylalanine. The earlier analysis of 500 to 750 of the donors excluded any sequence lacking an unambiguous match to a single V gene segment. In an earlier analysis of approximately 560 of the donors, a V segment was called functional when productive rearrangements were above 56.7%, and segregating when the standard deviation between donors exceeded 5%. To diagnose cytomegalovirus status from the catalog of TCR beta chain sequences, a statistical classification framework was built. In a later analysis, V and J genes were assigned by comparing TCR nucleotide sequences against IMGT/GENE-DB human TR gene sequences. In a later analysis, CDR3 sequences and most-parsimonious VDJ recombination scenarios were assigned using the TCRdist pipeline. In a later analysis, each TCR beta chain was defined by its CDR3 amino acid sequence together with its V-gene family, and reads lacking a unique V-gene family were excluded. A later analysis removed nearly 600 highly shared, low-generation-probability nucleotide sequences to deal with suspected cross-contamination and a sequencing artifact. In a later analysis, a clonal expansion index for each public chain was calculated from normalized within-repertoire ranks of inferred template counts. A later analysis computed generation probabilities with a VDJ recombination model fitted to out-of-frame rearrangements, and checked the results against IGoR. In a later analysis, hypergeometric tests were used to score TCR-TCR, TCR-HLA and TCR-CMV co-occurrence, with a repertoire-size bias correction applied to TCR pairs. To estimate false discovery rates, a later analysis permuted the HLA or CMV assignments 20 times. In a later analysis, co-occurring TCRs were grouped with DBSCAN, and TCRdist sequence similarity was added when clustering was performed within HLA-allele-positive subsets. Repertoires with fewer than 30,000 or more than 120,000 public chains were left out of co-occurrence clustering, as were a handful of repertoires with anomalous nucleotide sharing. Held by TCRdb, this immuneACCESS table contains in-frame sequences only and omits some clones. Under half of the omission traces to an unresolved V gene where checked; the cause of the rest is unknown. V, J and clone size derive from that table, while D and trimming were established from the DNA sequence. The sample data list about 120,000 clones, and roughly four fifths of these were observed just once. Under 3% of the sample is in the top ten clones.

The sequence derives from a woman aged 40 to 50 in good health and CMV-seropositive. Sequenced: PBMCs. The rearranged segments are TRBV7-6 and TRBJ2-2; 12 bases in the middle match TRBD2. In nucleotides, the sequence is TGTGCCAGCAGCTCCCCTAGCGGGAGGGCTACCGGGGAGCTGTTTTTT. It is translated as CASSSPSGRATGELFF.